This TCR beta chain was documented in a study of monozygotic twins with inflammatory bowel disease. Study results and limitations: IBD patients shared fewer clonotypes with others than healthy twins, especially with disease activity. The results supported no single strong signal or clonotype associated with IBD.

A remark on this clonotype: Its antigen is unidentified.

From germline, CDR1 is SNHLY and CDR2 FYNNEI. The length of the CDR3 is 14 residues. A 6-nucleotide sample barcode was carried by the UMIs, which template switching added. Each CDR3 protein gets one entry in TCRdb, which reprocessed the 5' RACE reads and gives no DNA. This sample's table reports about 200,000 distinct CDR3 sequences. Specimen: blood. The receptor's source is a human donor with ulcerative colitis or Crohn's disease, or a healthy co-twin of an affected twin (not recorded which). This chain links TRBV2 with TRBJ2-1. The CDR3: CASSGFKGNNEQFF.